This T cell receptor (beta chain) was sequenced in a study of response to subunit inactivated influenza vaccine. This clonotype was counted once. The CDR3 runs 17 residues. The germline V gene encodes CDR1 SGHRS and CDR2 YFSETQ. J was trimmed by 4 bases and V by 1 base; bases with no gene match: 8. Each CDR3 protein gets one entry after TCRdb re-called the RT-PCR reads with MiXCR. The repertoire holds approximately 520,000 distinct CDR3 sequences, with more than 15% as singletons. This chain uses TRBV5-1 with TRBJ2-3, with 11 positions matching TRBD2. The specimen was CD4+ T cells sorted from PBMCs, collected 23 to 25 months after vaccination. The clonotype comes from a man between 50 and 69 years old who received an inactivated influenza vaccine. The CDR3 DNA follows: TGCGCCAGCAGCTTGTTCCCTAGCGGGGGGCGGGCAGATACGCAGTATTTT. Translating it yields CASSLFPSGGRADTQYF.